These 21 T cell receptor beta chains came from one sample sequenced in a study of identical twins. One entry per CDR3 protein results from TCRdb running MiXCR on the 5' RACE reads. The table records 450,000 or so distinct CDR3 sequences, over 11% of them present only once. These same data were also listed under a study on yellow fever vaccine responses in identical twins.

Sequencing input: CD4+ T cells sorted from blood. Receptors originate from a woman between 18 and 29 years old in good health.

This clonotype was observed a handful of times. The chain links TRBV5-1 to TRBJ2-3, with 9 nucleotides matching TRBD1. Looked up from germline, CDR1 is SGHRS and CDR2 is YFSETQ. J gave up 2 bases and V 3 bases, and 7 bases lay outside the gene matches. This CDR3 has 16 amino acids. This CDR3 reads CASSSKQGANTDTQYF. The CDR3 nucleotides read TGCGCCAGCAGCTCCAAACAGGGGGCAAACACAGATACGCAGTATTTT.

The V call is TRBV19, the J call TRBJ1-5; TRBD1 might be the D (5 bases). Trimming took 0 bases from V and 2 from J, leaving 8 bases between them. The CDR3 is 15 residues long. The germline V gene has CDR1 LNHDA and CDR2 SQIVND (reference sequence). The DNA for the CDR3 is TGTGCCAGTAGTATAGATCTGGGGGGCAATCAGCCCCAGCATTTT. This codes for CASSIDLGGNQPQHF.

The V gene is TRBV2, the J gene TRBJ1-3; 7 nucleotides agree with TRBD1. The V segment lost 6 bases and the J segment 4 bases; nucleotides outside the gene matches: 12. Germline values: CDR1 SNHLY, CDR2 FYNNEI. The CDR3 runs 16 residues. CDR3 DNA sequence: TGTGCCAGCAGCTCGGAGGGACAGCTCCGAGGAAACACCATATATTTT. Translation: CASSSEGQLRGNTIYF.

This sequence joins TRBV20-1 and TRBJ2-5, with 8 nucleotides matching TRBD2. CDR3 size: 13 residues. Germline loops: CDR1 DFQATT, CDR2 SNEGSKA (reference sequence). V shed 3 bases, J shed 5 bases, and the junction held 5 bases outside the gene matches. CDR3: CSASGRAGETQYF. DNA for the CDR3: TGCAGTGCTAGCGGGAGGGCCGGGGAGACCCAGTACTTC.

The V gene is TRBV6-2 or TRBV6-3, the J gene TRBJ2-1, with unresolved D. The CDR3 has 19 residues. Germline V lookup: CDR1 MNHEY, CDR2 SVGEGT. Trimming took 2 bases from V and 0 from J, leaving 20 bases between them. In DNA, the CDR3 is TGTGCCAGCAGTTACATGCAGCCAGGTGCATCGAGCTCCTACAATGAGCAGTTCTTC. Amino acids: CASSYMQPGASSSYNEQFF.

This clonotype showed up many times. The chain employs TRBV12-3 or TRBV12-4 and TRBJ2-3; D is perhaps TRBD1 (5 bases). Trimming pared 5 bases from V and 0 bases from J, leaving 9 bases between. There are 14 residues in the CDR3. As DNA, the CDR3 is TGTGCCAGCAGTGGCTCAGGGAGCACAGATACGCAGTATTTT. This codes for CASSGSGSTDTQYF.

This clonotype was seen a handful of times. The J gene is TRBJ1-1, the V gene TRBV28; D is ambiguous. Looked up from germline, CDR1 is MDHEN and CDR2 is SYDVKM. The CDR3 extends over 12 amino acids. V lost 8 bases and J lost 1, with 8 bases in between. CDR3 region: CASLLRNTEAFF. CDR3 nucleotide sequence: TGTGCCAGCTTGCTCCGGAACACTGAAGCTTTCTTT. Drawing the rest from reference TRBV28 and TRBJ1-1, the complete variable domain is DVKVTQSSRYLVKRTGEKVFLECVQDMDHENMFWYRQDPGLGLRLIYFSYDVKMKEKGDIPEGYSVSREKKERFSLILESASTNQTSMYLCASLLRNTEAFFGQGTRLTVV.

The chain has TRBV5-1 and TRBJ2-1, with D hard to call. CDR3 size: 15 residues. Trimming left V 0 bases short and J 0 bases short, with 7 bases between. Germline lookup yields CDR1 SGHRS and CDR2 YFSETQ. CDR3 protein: CASSLVDGSYNEQFF. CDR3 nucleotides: TGCGCCAGCAGCTTGGTGGACGGCTCCTACAATGAGCAGTTCTTC. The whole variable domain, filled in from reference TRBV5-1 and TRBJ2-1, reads KAGVTQTPRYLIKTRGQQVTLSCSPISGHRSVSWYQQTPGQGLQFLFEYFSETQRNKGNFPGRFSGRQFSNSRSEMNVSTLELGDSALYLCASSLVDGSYNEQFFGPGTRLTVL.

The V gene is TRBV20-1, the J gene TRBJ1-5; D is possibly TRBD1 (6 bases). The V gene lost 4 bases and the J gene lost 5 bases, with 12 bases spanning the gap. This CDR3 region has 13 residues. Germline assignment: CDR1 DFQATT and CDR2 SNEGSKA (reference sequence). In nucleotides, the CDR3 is TGCAGTGCTACCAGGGGATTCGATCAGCCCCAGCATTTT. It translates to CSATRGFDQPQHF.

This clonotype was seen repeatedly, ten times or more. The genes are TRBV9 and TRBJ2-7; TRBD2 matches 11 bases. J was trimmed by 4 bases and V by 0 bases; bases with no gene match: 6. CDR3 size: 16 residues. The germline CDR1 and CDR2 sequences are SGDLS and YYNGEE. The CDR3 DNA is TGTGCCAGCAGCGTAGGTGGGACTAGCGGAGTATACGAGCAGTACTTC. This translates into CASSVGGTSGVYEQYF.

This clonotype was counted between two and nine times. The CDR3 nucleotides read TGTGCCAGCAGCTTAGGGGCAGGCCTAGACGGGGATACGCAGTATTTT. It is translated as CASSLGAGLDGDTQYF. This chain joins TRBV7-9 and TRBJ2-3; D uncertain. The CDR3 totals 16 residues. Trimming shortened V by 1 base and J by 6 bases, and 17 bases separated the two germline ends. Per the germline V gene, CDR1 is SEHNR and CDR2 is FQNEAQ (reference sequence).

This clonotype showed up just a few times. The CDR3 is CASRMAGQPGNTIYF. The CDR3 DNA is TGCGCCAGCCGAATGGCGGGACAGCCTGGAAACACCATATATTTT. V and J are TRBV5-1 and TRBJ1-3, with 7 bases that match TRBD1. CDR3 length equals 15 residues. Germline CDR1 reads SGHRS; CDR2 reads YFSETQ. With V trimmed by 7 bases and J by 2 bases, 9 bases remained unmatched.

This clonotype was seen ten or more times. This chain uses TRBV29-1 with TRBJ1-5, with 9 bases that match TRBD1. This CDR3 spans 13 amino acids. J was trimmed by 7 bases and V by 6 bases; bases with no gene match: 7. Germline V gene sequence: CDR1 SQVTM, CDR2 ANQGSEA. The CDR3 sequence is CSVGQGGAQPQHF. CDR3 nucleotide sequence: TGCAGCGTGGGACAGGGTGGGGCCCAGCCCCAGCATTTT.

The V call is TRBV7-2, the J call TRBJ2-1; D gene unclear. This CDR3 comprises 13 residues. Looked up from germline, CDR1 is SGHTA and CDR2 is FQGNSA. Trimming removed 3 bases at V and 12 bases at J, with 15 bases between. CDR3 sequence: CASSLSVAPGQFF. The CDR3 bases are TGTGCCAGCAGCTTGTCAGTCGCCCCCGGGCAGTTCTTC.

The CDR3, as DNA: TGCGCCAGCAGCTTGGATTCCGGGACAGGGAATGGCTACACCTTC. This encodes CASSLDSGTGNGYTF. This chain links TRBV5-1 with TRBJ1-2; 9 positions match TRBD1. The V gene's germline CDR1 is SGHRS and CDR2 YFSETQ. V was clipped by 0 bases and J by 6 bases; unmatched bases: 6. The CDR3 covers 15 residues.

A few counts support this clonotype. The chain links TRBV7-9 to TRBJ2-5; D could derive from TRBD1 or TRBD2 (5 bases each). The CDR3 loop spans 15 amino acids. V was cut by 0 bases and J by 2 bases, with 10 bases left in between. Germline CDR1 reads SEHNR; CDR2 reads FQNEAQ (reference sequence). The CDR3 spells CASSLAEGQQETQYF. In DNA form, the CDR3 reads TGTGCCAGCAGCTTAGCAGAGGGGCAGCAAGAGACCCAGTACTTC. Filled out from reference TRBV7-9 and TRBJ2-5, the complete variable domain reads DTGVSQNPRHKITKRGQNVTFRCDPISEHNRLYWYRQTLGQGPEFLTYFQNEAQLEKSRLLSDRFSAERPKGSFSTLEIQRTEQGDSAMYLCASSLAEGQQETQYFGPGTRLLVL.

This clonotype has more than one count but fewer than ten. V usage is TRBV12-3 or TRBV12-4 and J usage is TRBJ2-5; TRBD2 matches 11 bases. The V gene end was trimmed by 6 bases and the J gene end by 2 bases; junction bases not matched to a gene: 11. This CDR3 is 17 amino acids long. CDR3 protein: CASRDPGTSGSQETQYF. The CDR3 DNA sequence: TGTGCCAGCAGGGACCCCGGGACTAGCGGAAGTCAAGAGACCCAGTACTTC.

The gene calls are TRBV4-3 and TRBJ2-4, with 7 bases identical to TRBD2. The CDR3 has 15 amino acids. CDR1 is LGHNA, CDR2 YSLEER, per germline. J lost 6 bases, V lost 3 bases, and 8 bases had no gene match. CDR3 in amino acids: CASSQAGRGGNIQYF. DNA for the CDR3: TGCGCCAGCAGCCAGGCGGGGAGGGGAGGAAACATTCAGTACTTC.

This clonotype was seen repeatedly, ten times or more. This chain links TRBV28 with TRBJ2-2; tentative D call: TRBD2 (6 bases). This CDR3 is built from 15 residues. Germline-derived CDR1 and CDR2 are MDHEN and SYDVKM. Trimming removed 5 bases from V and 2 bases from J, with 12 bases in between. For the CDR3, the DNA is TGTGCCAGCAGTACCACCGGGACTAACACCGGGGAGCTGTTTTTT. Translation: CASSTTGTNTGELFF.

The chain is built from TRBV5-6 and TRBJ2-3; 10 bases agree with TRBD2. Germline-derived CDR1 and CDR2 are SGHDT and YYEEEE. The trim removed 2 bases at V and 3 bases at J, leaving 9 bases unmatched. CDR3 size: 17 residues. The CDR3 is CASSFRGLAGVTDTQYF. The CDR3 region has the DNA TGTGCCAGCAGCTTCAGGGGGCTAGCGGGAGTGACAGATACGCAGTATTTT.

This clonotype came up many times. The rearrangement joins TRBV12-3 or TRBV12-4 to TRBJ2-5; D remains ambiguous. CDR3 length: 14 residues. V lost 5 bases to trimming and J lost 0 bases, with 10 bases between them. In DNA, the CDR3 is TGTGCCAGCAGTCCCACCCTTTACCAAGAGACCCAGTACTTC. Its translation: CASSPTLYQETQYF.